This T cell receptor (beta chain) was found in a study of control samples from healthy donors and cancer patients. The germline CDR1 and CDR2 sequences are SGHRS and YFSETQ. Trimming pared 0 bases from V and 14 bases from J, leaving 9 bases between. The CDR3 loop spans 11 amino acids. Sequenced by immunoSEQ multiplex PCR; TCRdb stores in-frame clones only, minus some. The data show more than 65,000 clones, with 83% seen just once and less than 20% held by the top ten. This sequence originates from a man aged 55 to 70 in good health. Sequencing was carried out using blood. The V call is TRBV5-1, the J call TRBJ2-1; no clear D gene. Here the CDR3 DNA reads TGCGCCAGCAGCTTGGATTTAGTTAAGTTCTTC. This translates into CASSLDLVKFF.